Shown below are 6 T cell receptor beta chains from a single sample sequenced in a study of blood T cell repertoires in COVID-19. Clones were sequenced by immunoSEQ multiplex PCR, and TCRdb holds only the in-frame ones, with some missing. The table has about 180,000 clones, around 88% seen once. Material: peripheral blood. These receptors all come from a young woman with acute or convalescent COVID-19.

CDR3 loop: CASSLDRLNTEAFF. Here the CDR3 DNA reads TGTGCCAGCAGCCTAGACAGGCTGAACACTGAAGCTTTCTTT. This chain uses TRBV7-9 with TRBJ1-1, with D possibly being TRBD1 (6 bases). V lost 5 bases and J 0 bases, leaving 10 bases between the germline ends. The germline V gene encodes CDR1 SEHNR and CDR2 FQNEAQ (reference sequence). This CDR3 region has 14 residues. Filled out from reference TRBV7-9 and TRBJ1-1, the complete variable domain reads DTGVSQNPRHKITKRGQNVTFRCDPISEHNRLYWYRQTLGQGPEFLTYFQNEAQLEKSRLLSDRFSAERPKGSFSTLEIQRTEQGDSAMYLCASSLDRLNTEAFFGQGTRLTVV.

The chain combines TRBV29-1 with TRBJ2-5; 8 bases are shared with TRBD2. Germline V gene lookup returns CDR1 SQVTM and CDR2 ANQGSEA. The CDR3 consists of 14 residues. J was trimmed by 5 bases and V by 3 bases; bases with no gene match: 8. CDR3 nucleotides: TGCAGCGTTGAGGGGGTAGCGGGATATGAGACCCAGTACTTC. Translating it yields CSVEGVAGYETQYF.

The CDR3 region has the DNA TGTGCCAGCAGCTCAGGGCAGGGGTCCTACAATGAGCAGTTCTTC. It is translated as CASSSGQGSYNEQFF. This chain joins TRBV11-3 and TRBJ2-1, with D possibly being TRBD1 (6 bases). Germline-derived CDR1 and CDR2 are SGHNT and YENEEA. Trimming took 4 bases from V and 1 from J, leaving 11 bases between them. The length of the CDR3 is 15 residues.

The rearrangement uses TRBV2 and TRBJ2-2; 9 bases match TRBD1. The CDR3 loop spans 14 amino acids. The trim removed 8 bases at V and 4 bases at J, leaving 5 bases unmatched. Per the germline V gene, CDR1 is SNHLY and CDR2 is FYNNEI. As DNA, the CDR3 is TGTGCCAGCCTCTGGGACAGGGCCACCGGGGAGCTGTTTTTT. It translates to CASLWDRATGELFF.

The J gene is TRBJ2-4, the V gene TRBV28, with D possibly matching TRBD2 (8 bases). Trimming took off 6 bases at V and 10 bases at J, with 13 bases between the two ends. CDR3 length: 12 amino acids. Germline CDR1 is MDHEN and CDR2 is SYDVKM. This CDR3 reads CASSGRGQIQYF. CDR3 DNA: TGTGCCAGCAGCGGGAGGGGGCAGATTCAGTACTTC.

The CDR3 spells CASSFQPGLANGELFF. DNA of the CDR3: TGTGCCAGCAGCTTTCAGCCGGGACTAGCGAACGGGGAGCTGTTTTTT. This chain uses TRBV7-9 with TRBJ2-2; 10 nucleotides match TRBD2. V shed 3 bases and J 7 bases; nucleotides not matched to a gene: 8. The CDR3 length is 16 residues. Germline V gives CDR1 SEHNR, CDR2 FQNEAQ (reference sequence).